This passage covers 9 T cell receptor beta chains from one sample sequenced in a study of Ad26.COV2.S vaccination and SARS-CoV-2 variants (dated by TCRdb to the early 2020s). According to the study, the label for this sample's time point signals: individuals recovered from natural SARS-CoV-2 infection. The library was made by the immunoSEQ multiplex PCR assay. TCRdb retrieved this table from immuneACCESS and kept in-frame rearrangements only. Not all clones are present; in checked studies, unresolved V genes account for under half, and no reason is known for the remainder. In this sample the table shows fewer than 100,000 clones, roughly 84% of which occur a single time. The ten largest make up 15% to 20% of the sample. The material was peripheral blood, obtained after recovery from COVID-19. The receptors come from a human donor who had recovered from COVID-19.

This rearrangement joins TRBV10-3 to TRBJ2-4; D may be TRBD1 (6 bases). Trimming cost V 6 bases and J 0 bases, with 15 bases left between them. Looked up from germline, CDR1 is ENHRY and CDR2 is SYGVKD. This CDR3 region has 16 residues. The CDR3 region is CAISPQGNLAKNIQYF. In nucleotides, the CDR3 is TGTGCCATCAGCCCGCAGGGGAACCTAGCCAAAAACATTCAGTACTTC.

Written as DNA, the CDR3 is TGTGCCAGCAGCACAAGGGAAGGACTAGCGCGCGAGCAGTACTTC. Translated: CASSTREGLAREQYF. The chain couples TRBV28 to TRBJ2-7; TRBD2 matches 9 bases. Trimming at V came to 6 bases and at J to 6 bases, leaving 12 bases not matched to a gene. This CDR3 has 15 residues. From germline, CDR1 is MDHEN and CDR2 SYDVKM.

V gene TRBV4-1 combines with J gene TRBJ2-5; the match to TRBD1 covers 8 bases. Germline V gene sequence: CDR1 MGHRA, CDR2 YSYEKL. The CDR3 has 16 residues. V lost 2 bases to trimming and J lost 4 bases; unmatched junction nucleotides: 9. CDR3 protein: CASSQLRQGIGETQYF. CDR3 sequence (DNA): TGCGCCAGCAGCCAATTGAGACAGGGGATAGGAGAGACCCAGTACTTC.

The rearrangement uses TRBV5-4 and TRBJ2-5, with D possibly being TRBD1 (5 bases). The CDR3 length is 15 residues. CDR1 is SGHNT and CDR2 is YYREEE in the germline V gene (reference sequence). V dropped 5 bases and J dropped 2 bases, with 16 bases sitting between them. The CDR3 DNA is TGTGCCAGCAGTCGACAGCTCACTCGGCAAGAGACCCAGTACTTC. Translating it yields CASSRQLTRQETQYF.

This chain joins TRBV18 and TRBJ1-2; D possibly corresponds to TRBD1 (5 bases). V lost 3 bases to trimming and J lost 7 bases, with 18 bases between them. This CDR3 has 15 amino acids. In germline, CDR1 is KGHSH, CDR2 LQKENI. The CDR3, as DNA: TGTGCCAGCTCACCCCAGATGGGGAGGGACCGTGGCTACACCTTC. This encodes CASSPQMGRDRGYTF.

This clone was counted ten times or more. The chain is built from TRBV19 and TRBJ1-4, with TRBD1 as a possible D gene (6 bases). Deletions cut 7 bases from V and 5 bases from J, with 17 bases between. This CDR3 region has 15 residues. Germline CDR1 is LNHDA and CDR2 is SQIVND (reference sequence). CDR3 nucleotides: TGTGCCAGTATTCCATCCGGCCAGGGGAATGAAAAACTGTTTTTT. The encoded protein is CASIPSGQGNEKLFF.

This clone was seen a few times. The chain has TRBV29-1 and TRBJ1-6; D gene unclear. Germline V gene sequence: CDR1 SQVTM, CDR2 ANQGSEA. This CDR3 has 15 residues. V lost 6 bases, J lost 10 bases, and 22 bases lay in between. The CDR3 protein is CSVSLTGREDSPLHF. The DNA of the CDR3 is TGCAGCGTCTCCTTAACGGGGAGGGAGGACTCACCCCTCCACTTT.

This clone came up a few times. V usage is TRBV4-3 and J usage is TRBJ1-4, with D hard to call. Per germline, CDR1 LGHNA and CDR2 YSLEER. CDR3 length: 16 residues. The V end was cut by 0 bases, the J end by 8 bases, with 16 bases between. The CDR3 sequence: CASSQDRRYGGEKLFF. The CDR3 nucleotides read TGCGCCAGCAGCCAAGATCGGAGGTACGGAGGGGAAAAACTGTTTTTT.

V gene TRBV29-1 combines with J gene TRBJ1-2; tentative D call: TRBD1 (6 bases). Trimming cost V 8 bases and J 13 bases, with 17 bases left between them. The CDR3 has 10 residues. Germline loops: CDR1 SQVTM, CDR2 ANQGSEA. CDR3 region: CSLGRGAPTF. The CDR3 DNA reads TGCAGCCTCGGAAGGGGGGCTCCCACCTTC.